This T cell receptor beta chain was recovered during a study of cytotoxic CD8 clonotypes in ibrutinib-treated CLL (dated by TCRdb to about 2021). With regard to the full study: In this cohort, 15 or so patients were treatment-naive and roughly 10 were relapsed/refractory, while approximately 18 had unmutated IGHV. Responses were partial in some 24 patients and complete in 2; after median approximately 67 months follow-up, about 14 stayed in remission and roughly twelve progressed. Response samples were obtained after a median of approximately twelve months of treatment, with a range of roughly 6 to 40 months. An average of 255,043 productive templates and 80,000 to 95,000 productive rearrangements was obtained per sample. Of the approximately 87 participants in the trial, about two dozen had longitudinal samples available. Cryopreserved peripheral blood mononuclear cells were obtained prior to treatment, at the time of response, and at either disease progression or sustained remission. Patients were still on ibrutinib when every remission and progressive disease sample was collected. Overall results and qualifications from the work: Sampling times were not matched between sustained-remission and progressing patients, and lymph node repertoires were not studied. Public clonotypes were rare and either shrank or stayed stable during treatment, and the rise in clonality at ibrutinib response reflected expansion of private clonotypes. Clonality rose at ibrutinib response, remained stable during sustained remission, and dropped back toward baseline at progression. Baseline clonality exceeded that of age-matched healthy donors and correlated strongly with circulating CD8+ T-cell counts.

On a MiSeq, deep resolution sequencing aimed for a depth between 1 in 1 million and 1 in 200,000 T cells, with each clonotype covered approximately 9.8x on average. TCR beta libraries were generated with the immunoSEQ hsTCRB Kit. The authors processed their data as follows. The data were analyzed with ImmunoSEQ Analyzer and ImmunoSEQ Data Assistant, and V, D and J gene assignments followed IMGT definitions. Clonality, which ranges from 0 to 1, was calculated as one minus the normalized Shannon entropy of productive rearrangement frequencies. Only overrepresented clonotypes making up at least 0.05% of each patient's repertoire were included in the public clonotype analysis. Approximately 13 age-matched healthy donor repertoires from immuneACCESS served as clonality controls. Not all clones reach the TCRdb copy of this immuneACCESS table, which keeps in-frame sequences only. Checked studies attribute under half of the gap to unresolved V genes and leave the rest unexplained. The DNA was the basis for D and trimming; V, J and clone size are from that table. The table for this sample lists approximately 100,000 clones; roughly 57% of them were counted only once. 35% to 40% of the sample lies in the top ten.

CDR1 is given as SGHTA and CDR2 as FQGNSA, both from the germline V gene. V is shortened by 0 bases, J by 8 bases, and the region joining them spans 13 bases. The CDR3, cysteine through phenylalanine, is 14 amino acids long. This entry keeps only the CDR3 DNA: 42 bases, framed from base 1. To note about this clone: The clone's antigen remains unknown. No qualities accompany the bases; no much larger clone lies one base away.

The time point label, read with the paper, signifies: approximately 25 months on ibrutinib. For TCR beta library preparation, around 1.9 micrograms of genomic DNA were extracted from the cryopreserved PBMCs. Longitudinal blood samples from CLL patients on ibrutinib monotherapy were analyzed using high-throughput TCR beta sequencing. Patients were enrolled in a phase 2 open-label single-center ibrutinib monotherapy trial. The chain is encoded by TRBV7-2 joined to TRBJ1-2; the D gene remains uncertain. The source of this sequence is a human donor with chronic lymphocytic leukemia. Sequences were derived from PBMCs, sampled after 24 months of ibrutinib treatment. The DNA is TGTGCCAGCAGCTTAGCGACTCCCTCCCAGGGCTACACCTTC. Translated, this gives CASSLATPSQGYTF. Full variable domain (CDR3 extended with the reference TRBV7-2 and TRBJ1-2 proteins): GAGVSQSPSNKVTEKGKDVELRCDPISGHTALYWYRQSLGQGLEFLIYFQGNSAPDKSGLPSDRFSAERTGGSVSTLTIQRTQQEDSAVYLCASSLATPSQGYTFGSGTRLTVV.